This TCR beta chain stems from a study of post-analysis software for immune sequencing data (dated by TCRdb to between 2014 and 2017). For context, the study as a whole: Relapsing-remitting, secondary progressive and progressive-relapsing multiple sclerosis were recorded as disease courses, and subtype annotation was lacking for some patients. The patient repertoires were compared against approximately ten previously published healthy control repertoires obtained from donors aged about 6 to 26 years. A subset of samples was prepared in parallel using single-end sample barcoding, then pooled and co-amplified after Illumina adapter ligation. General conclusions and limits of the study: The control group was slightly older than the multiple sclerosis patient group. Direct clustering with F measure showed strong co-clustering of samples prepared in the same batch, prompting a batch-effect correction. Multiple sclerosis patients had significantly lower normalized Chao1 diversity than controls, a result that suggests substantial peripheral T-cell clonal expansion.

The library was produced with PCR. For sequencing, an Illumina HiSeq 2500 was employed. Unique molecular identifiers were incorporated into TCR beta cDNA libraries to reduce PCR and sequencing biases. Every 1 to 10 million input T cells yielded around 500,000 cDNA molecules, meaning each molecule approximated one T cell. Patient libraries were prepared and sequenced with the same protocol used for the earlier healthy control dataset. Within a given batch, samples were prepared together, multiplexed and sequenced on the same HiSeq lane. On the authors' methods: Raw barcoded reads were processed with MIGEC, and single-read molecular identifier groups were discarded before consensus assembly and CDR3 extraction. Clonotype tables were post-analysed with VDJtools, and diversity was normalized by down-sampling all datasets to the smallest sample size. Repertoire overlap clustering matched CDR3 amino acid but not nucleotide sequences to correct batch-related cross-sample contamination. TCRdb took the public reads, trimmed them with fastp at Q25, ran MiXCR for clone calling and kept in-frame beta chains. Rows with one shared CDR3 protein collapse into an entry with the most common genes and DNA. The V and J calls follow TCRdb's processing rather than the paper's. The sample data list 350,000 to 500,000 distinct CDR3 sequences, and over 30% of these were observed just once. Clones ranked in the top ten supply 6.5% to 8% of the sample.

Details on this clonotype: Its target antigen remains unknown. Per-base qualities were not stored, and no clone one base away is much larger.

To demonstrate the VDJtools post-analysis software, TCR beta repertoires were profiled from the peripheral blood of 13 young patients with multiple sclerosis. The patients with multiple sclerosis were children and adolescents between about 6 and 17 years of age. The sample was blood. The sequence came from a girl aged 2 to 9 with multiple sclerosis.

The CDR3: CASSIYKSSSTDTQYF. DNA sequence: TGTGCCAGCAGTATTTACAAGTCTTCTAGCACAGATACGCAGTATTTT. The chain links TRBV27 with TRBJ2-3; the D segment cannot be called with confidence. V is shortened by 5 bases, J by 0 bases, and the region joining them spans 15 bases. Its CDR3 holds 16 amino acids, cysteine through phenylalanine. Only the CDR3 portion is preserved as DNA: 48 bases, with reading frame beginning at the first base. CDR1 and CDR2, looked up from the germline V gene (reference sequence), are MNHEY and SMNVEV.